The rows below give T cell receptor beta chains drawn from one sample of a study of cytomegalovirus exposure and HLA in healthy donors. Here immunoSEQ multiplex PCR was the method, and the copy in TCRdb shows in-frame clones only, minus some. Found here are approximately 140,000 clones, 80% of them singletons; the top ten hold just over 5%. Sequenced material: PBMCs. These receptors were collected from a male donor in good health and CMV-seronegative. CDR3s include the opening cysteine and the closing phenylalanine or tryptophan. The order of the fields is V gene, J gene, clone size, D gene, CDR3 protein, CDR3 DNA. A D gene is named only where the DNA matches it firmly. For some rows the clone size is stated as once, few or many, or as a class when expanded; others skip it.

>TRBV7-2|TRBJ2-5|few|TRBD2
CASSSLAGGIEETQYF
TGTGCCAGCAGCTCCCTAGCGGGGGGAATCGAAGAGACCCAGTACTTC
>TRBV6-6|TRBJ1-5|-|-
CASSYGGGGEPQHF
TGTGCCAGCAGTTACGGCGGGGGAGGAGAGCCCCAGCATTTT
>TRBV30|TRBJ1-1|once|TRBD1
CAWSAGTGGSNTEAFF
TGTGCCTGGAGCGCGGGGACAGGGGGTTCGAACACTGAAGCTTTCTTT
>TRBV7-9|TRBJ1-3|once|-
CASIKSTESSGNTIYF
TGTGCCAGCATCAAATCGACGGAGAGCTCTGGAAACACCATATATTTT
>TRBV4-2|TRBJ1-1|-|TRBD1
CASSIGQGANTEAFF
TGTGCCAGCAGCATCGGACAGGGTGCGAACACTGAAGCTTTCTTT
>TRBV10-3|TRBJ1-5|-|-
CAISAGNPQPQHF
TGTGCCATCAGCGCAGGAAACCCTCAGCCCCAGCATTTT
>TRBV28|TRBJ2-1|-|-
CASSSGPLYNEQFF
TGTGCCAGCAGTAGCGGGCCATTATACAATGAGCAGTTCTTC
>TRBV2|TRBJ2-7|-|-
CASKVDSYEQYF
TGTGCCAGCAAAGTCGACAGCTACGAGCAGTACTTC
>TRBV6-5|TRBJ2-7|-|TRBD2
CASSYRRGKTYEQYF
TGTGCCAGCAGTTACAGGCGGGGGAAAACCTACGAGCAGTACTTC
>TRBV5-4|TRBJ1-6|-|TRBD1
CASSSGQGYSPLHF
TGTGCCAGCAGCTCGGGACAGGGCTATTCACCCCTCCACTTT
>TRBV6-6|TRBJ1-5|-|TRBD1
CASRLAEGQSNQPQHF
TGTGCCAGCAGGTTGGCGGAGGGACAGAGCAATCAGCCCCAGCATTTT
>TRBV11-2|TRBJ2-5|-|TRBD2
CASSLAGGFRETQYF
TGTGCCAGCAGCTTAGCGGGGGGGTTCAGGGAGACCCAGTACTTC
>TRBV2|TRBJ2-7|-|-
CASGGIGSYEQSF
TGTGCCAGCGGGGGGATTGGCTCCTACGAGCAGTCCTTC
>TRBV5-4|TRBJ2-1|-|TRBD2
CASSRVLAGGNEQFF
TGTGCCAGCAGCCGGGTACTAGCGGGGGGGAATGAGCAGTTCTTC
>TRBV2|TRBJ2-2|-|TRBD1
CASHKGQGESGELFF
TGTGCCAGCCACAAGGGGCAGGGGGAGTCCGGGGAGCTGTTTTTT
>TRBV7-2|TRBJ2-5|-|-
CASSSYWAGEETQYF
TGTGCCAGCAGCTCCTACTGGGCAGGGGAAGAGACCCAGTACTTC
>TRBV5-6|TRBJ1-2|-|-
CASSFGQHYGYTF
TGTGCCAGCAGCTTTGGACAGCACTATGGCTACACCTTC
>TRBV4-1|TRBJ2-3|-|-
CASSQVAGTDTQYF
TGCGCCAGCAGCCAAGTTGCAGGCACAGATACGCAGTATTTT
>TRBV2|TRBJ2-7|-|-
CASSVQMGSYEQYF
TGTGCCAGCAGTGTTCAGATGGGGAGCTACGAGCAGTACTTC
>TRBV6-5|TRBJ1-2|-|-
CASSYKGSNYGYTF
TGTGCCAGCAGTTACAAGGGGTCGAACTATGGCTACACCTTC
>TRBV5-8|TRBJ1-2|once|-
CASSLAGVSSRYGYTF
TGTGCCAGCAGCTTGGCCGGTGTGTCTAGCCGCTATGGCTACACCTTC
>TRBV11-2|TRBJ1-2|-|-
CASSWTWEANYGYTF
TGTGCCAGCAGCTGGACATGGGAAGCTAACTATGGCTACACCTTC
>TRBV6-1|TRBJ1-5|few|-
CASNPGEQPQHF
TGTGCCAGCAATCCCGGGGAGCAGCCCCAGCATTTT
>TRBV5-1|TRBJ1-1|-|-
CASSLFRSRDTEAFF
TGCGCCAGCAGCTTGTTTCGGAGTCGGGACACTGAAGCTTTCTTT
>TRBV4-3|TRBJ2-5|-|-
CASSPDLVLQETQYF
TGCGCCAGCAGCCCAGACCTCGTACTACAAGAGACCCAGTACTTC
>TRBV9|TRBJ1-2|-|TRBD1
CASATGTEINYGYTF
TGTGCCAGCGCTACCGGGACAGAGATTAACTATGGCTACACCTTC
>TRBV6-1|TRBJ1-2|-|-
CASSRTRGLYGYTF
TGTGCCAGCAGTAGAACCAGGGGTCTTTATGGCTACACCTTC
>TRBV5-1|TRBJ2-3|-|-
CASTNGGEPNTQYF
TGCGCCAGCACGAACGGAGGGGAGCCAAATACGCAGTATTTT
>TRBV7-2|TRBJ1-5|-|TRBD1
CASSPVGTGGRDQPQHF
TGTGCCAGCAGCCCGGTGGGGACAGGGGGAAGAGATCAGCCCCAGCATTTT
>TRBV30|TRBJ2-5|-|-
CAWGGADAQYF
TGTGCCTGGGGGGGGGCTGACGCCCAGTACTTC
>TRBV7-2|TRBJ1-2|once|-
CASSPAGGYGYTF
TGTGCCAGCAGCCCGGCCGGGGGATATGGCTACACCTTC
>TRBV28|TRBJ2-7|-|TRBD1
CASTSSKGAPLHYEQYF
TGTGCCAGCACCTCTTCGAAGGGGGCCCCTTTGCACTACGAGCAGTACTTC
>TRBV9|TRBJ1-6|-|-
CASSVEITNSPLHF
TGTGCCAGCAGCGTAGAGATTACAAATTCACCCCTCCACTTT
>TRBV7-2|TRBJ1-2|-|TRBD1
CASRATGAASYGYTF
TGTGCCAGCAGGGCGACAGGGGCGGCGAGCTATGGCTACACCTTC
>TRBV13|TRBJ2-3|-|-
CASSLRSSSTDTQYF
TGTGCCAGCAGCTTGCGTAGCTCTAGCACAGATACGCAGTATTTT
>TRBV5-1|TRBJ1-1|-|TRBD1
CASSSGQGAVTEAFF
TGCGCCAGCAGCTCCGGACAGGGGGCGGTCACTGAAGCTTTCTTT
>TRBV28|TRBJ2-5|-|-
CASSFEGWETQYF
TGTGCCAGCAGTTTTGAGGGATGGGAGACCCAGTACTTC
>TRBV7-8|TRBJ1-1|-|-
CASSLGDQVLNTEAFF
TGTGCCAGCAGCTTAGGTGACCAGGTCCTGAACACTGAAGCTTTCTTT
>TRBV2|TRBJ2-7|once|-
CASSATGHSYEQYF
TGTGCCAGCAGCGCGACGGGACATTCCTACGAGCAGTACTTC
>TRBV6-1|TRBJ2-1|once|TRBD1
CASAPRGYEQFF
TGTGCCAGCGCTCCCAGGGGGTATGAGCAGTTCTTC
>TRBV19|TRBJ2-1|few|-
CASSIGQNNEQFF
TGTGCCAGTAGTATCGGACAGAACAATGAGCAGTTCTTC
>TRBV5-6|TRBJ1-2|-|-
CASSIGQFYGYTF
TGTGCCAGCAGCATCGGACAGTTCTATGGCTACACCTTC
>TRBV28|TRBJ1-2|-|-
CASHSLSGYGYTF
TGTGCCAGCCACTCTTTAAGCGGCTATGGCTACACCTTC
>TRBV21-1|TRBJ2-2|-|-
CASRSLGPTTGELFF
TGTGCCAGCAGGAGTCTTGGGCCTACCACCGGGGAGCTGTTTTTT
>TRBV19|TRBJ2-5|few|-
CASSTWGPYQETQYF
TGTGCCAGTAGTACTTGGGGCCCGTACCAAGAGACCCAGTACTTC
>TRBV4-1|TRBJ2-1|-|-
CASSRSGSYNEQFF
TGCGCCAGCAGCCGAAGCGGCTCCTACAATGAGCAGTTCTTC
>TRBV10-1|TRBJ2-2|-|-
CASSDGTRTGELFF
TGCGCCAGCAGTGACGGGACACGAACCGGGGAGCTGTTTTTT
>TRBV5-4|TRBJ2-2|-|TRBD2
CASSLAGGTNTGELFF
TGTGCCAGCAGCTTGGCGGGGGGAACGAACACCGGGGAGCTGTTTTTT
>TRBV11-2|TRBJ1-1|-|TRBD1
CASSSPGGINTEAFF
TGTGCCAGCAGCTCCCCAGGGGGAATAAACACTGAAGCTTTCTTT